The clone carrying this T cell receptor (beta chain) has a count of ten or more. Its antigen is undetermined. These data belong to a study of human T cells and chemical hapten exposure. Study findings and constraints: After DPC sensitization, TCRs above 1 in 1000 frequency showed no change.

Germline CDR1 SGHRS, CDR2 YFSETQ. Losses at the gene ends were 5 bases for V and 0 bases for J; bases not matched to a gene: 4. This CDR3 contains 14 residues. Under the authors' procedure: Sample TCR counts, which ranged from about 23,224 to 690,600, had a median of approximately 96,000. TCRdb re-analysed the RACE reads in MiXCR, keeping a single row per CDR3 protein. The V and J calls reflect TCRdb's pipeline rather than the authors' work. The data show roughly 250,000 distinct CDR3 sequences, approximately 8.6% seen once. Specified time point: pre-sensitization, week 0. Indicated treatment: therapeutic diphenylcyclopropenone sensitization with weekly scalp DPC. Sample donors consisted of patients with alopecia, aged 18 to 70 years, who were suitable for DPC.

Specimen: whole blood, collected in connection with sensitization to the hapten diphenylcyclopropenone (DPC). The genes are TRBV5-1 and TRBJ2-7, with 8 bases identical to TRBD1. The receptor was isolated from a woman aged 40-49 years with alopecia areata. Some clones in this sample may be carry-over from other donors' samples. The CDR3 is CASSWTGSSYEQYF. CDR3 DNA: TGCGCCAGCAGTTGGACAGGGAGCTCCTACGAGCAGTACTTC.